A single sample gave rise to the 10 T cell receptor beta chains below, sequenced in a study of radiation and T cells in renal cell carcinoma. Here immunoSEQ multiplex PCR was the method, and the copy in TCRdb shows in-frame clones only, minus some. The profile shows some 100,000 clones, over 65% of them singletons. Time point denoted: baseline pretreatment blood. Treatment noted: 15 Gy SBRT to primary tumor, nephrectomy 4 weeks later. The sequences come from blood, collected from a patient whose treatment included radiotherapy and nephrectomy. The receptors originated from a man aged 55-75 years with renal cell carcinoma.

The CDR3 loop reads CSARTSYEQYF. DNA of the CDR3: TGCAGTGCTAGGACTAGCTACGAGCAGTACTTC. The chain has TRBV20-1 and TRBJ2-7, with a weak D call TRBD2 (6 bases). The germline V gene encodes CDR1 DFQATT and CDR2 SNEGSKA (reference sequence). The V end was cut by 3 bases, the J end by 3 bases, with 6 bases between. This CDR3 comprises 11 residues.

This clone was observed a few times. The rearrangement uses TRBV19 and TRBJ1-1; D unresolved. CDR1 LNHDA and CDR2 SQIVND come from the germline V gene (reference sequence). Deletions cut 3 bases from V and 4 bases from J, with 9 bases between. The CDR3 has 13 amino acids. CDR3 residues: CASSIKGITEAFF. DNA for the CDR3: TGTGCCAGTAGTATCAAAGGGATCACTGAAGCTTTCTTT.

The chain couples TRBV6-4 to TRBJ2-7; either TRBD1 or TRBD2 may fit D (5 bases each). Germline CDR1 and CDR2: MRHNA and SNTAGT. V was cut by 0 bases and J by 1 base, with 7 bases left in between. The CDR3 sequence is 14 residues long. The DNA for the CDR3 is TGTGCCAGCAGTGACTCAGGGGAGTCCTACGAGCAGTACTTC. It is translated as CASSDSGESYEQYF.

The chain uses TRBV5-4 and TRBJ2-3, with 9 bases that match TRBD2. The CDR3 loop spans 15 amino acids. CDR1 and CDR2 from the germline V gene are SGHNT and YYREEE (reference sequence). Trimming cost V 2 bases and J 4 bases; bases outside gene matches: 5. The CDR3 DNA reads TGTGCCAGCAGCTTACAGGCGGGAGGGGCAGATACGCAGTATTTT. As protein: CASSLQAGGADTQYF.

The chain combines TRBV10-3 with TRBJ1-5; 7 bases fit TRBD1. The V gene's germline CDR1 is ENHRY and CDR2 SYGVKD. This CDR3 has 13 amino acids. V shed 6 bases, J shed 5 bases, and the junction held 4 bases outside the gene matches. CDR3 protein: CAIRGDSDQPQHF. CDR3 nucleotide sequence: TGTGCCATCAGGGGGGACAGTGATCAGCCCCAGCATTTT.

The chain employs TRBV5-4 and TRBJ2-3; D unclear. Germline-derived CDR1 and CDR2 are SGHNT and YYREEE (reference sequence). With 0 bases removed from V and 0 bases from J, the gap between germline ends came to 8 bases. The CDR3 is 15 residues long. The CDR3 coding sequence is TGTGCCAGCAGCTTGGACGGCCGAAGCACAGATACGCAGTATTTT. As protein: CASSLDGRSTDTQYF.

This clone was seen only a few times. The J gene is TRBJ1-1, the V gene TRBV10-1; no firm D call. CDR1 WNHNN and CDR2 SYGVQD come from the germline V gene (reference sequence). V was clipped by 3 bases and J by 6 bases, with 17 bases between them. This CDR3 has 15 residues. This CDR3 reads CASSDPSEGRPEAFF. The CDR3, as DNA: TGCGCCAGCAGTGACCCCTCGGAGGGAAGACCTGAAGCTTTCTTT.

The chain recombines TRBV30 with TRBJ2-1; TRBD2 matches at 12 bases. CDR1 and CDR2 (germline): GTSNPN, SVGIG (reference sequence). The CDR3 covers 16 residues. With V trimmed by 5 bases and J by 10 bases, 15 bases remained unmatched. The CDR3 region has the DNA TGTGCCTGGGAGGTCTCTAGCGGGAGGGCCGGGGAGGAGCAGTTCTTC. Residues: CAWEVSSGRAGEEQFF.

The rearrangement joins TRBV7-9 to TRBJ2-5; no definite D call. CDR3 size: 13 residues. V lost 2 bases and J 5 bases, leaving 9 bases between the germline ends. The germline gives CDR1 SEHNR, CDR2 FQNEAQ (reference sequence). The CDR3 nucleotides are TGTGCCAGCAGCTTAAGCCCTGGGGAGACCCAGTACTTC. Translation gives CASSLSPGETQYF.

J is TRBJ1-4 and V is TRBV5-1, with 10 bases fitting TRBD1. V lost 0 bases and J lost 3; bases outside the gene matches: 2. Germline-derived CDR1 and CDR2 are SGHRS and YFSETQ. This CDR3 contains 16 residues. The CDR3 coding sequence is TGCGCCAGCAGCTTGGGAGACAGGGGGCCTAATGAAAAACTGTTTTTT. Protein sequence: CASSLGDRGPNEKLFF. Using reference TRBV5-1 and TRBJ1-4 for the parts outside the CDR3, the full variable domain is KAGVTQTPRYLIKTRGQQVTLSCSPISGHRSVSWYQQTPGQGLQFLFEYFSETQRNKGNFPGRFSGRQFSNSRSEMNVSTLELGDSALYLCASSLGDRGPNEKLFFGSGTQLSVL.